This T cell receptor beta chain comes out of a study of T cell responses to AZD1222 COVID-19 vaccine. Second-dose timings of about 4 or about 12 weeks were pooled. This table comes from immunoSEQ multiplex PCR, and its TCRdb copy is limited to in-frame clones, with some not included. The sample yields around 130,000 clones, 70% to 90% seen once. The sequencing here drew on peripheral blood, taken 28 days after the second AZD1222 dose. This clonotype was obtained from an adult who received the AZD1222 COVID-19 vaccine.

Here the CDR3 reads CASSFTGGRWDEQFF. The CDR3 DNA reads TGTGCCAGCAGCTTTACGGGGGGCCGGTGGGATGAGCAGTTCTTC. The chain uses TRBV11-2 and TRBJ2-1; possibly TRBD2 for D (7 bases). The germline CDR1 and CDR2 sequences are SGHAT and FQNNGV. The CDR3 runs 15 residues. V was shortened by 3 bases and J by 8 bases, with 17 bases between the two germline ends.